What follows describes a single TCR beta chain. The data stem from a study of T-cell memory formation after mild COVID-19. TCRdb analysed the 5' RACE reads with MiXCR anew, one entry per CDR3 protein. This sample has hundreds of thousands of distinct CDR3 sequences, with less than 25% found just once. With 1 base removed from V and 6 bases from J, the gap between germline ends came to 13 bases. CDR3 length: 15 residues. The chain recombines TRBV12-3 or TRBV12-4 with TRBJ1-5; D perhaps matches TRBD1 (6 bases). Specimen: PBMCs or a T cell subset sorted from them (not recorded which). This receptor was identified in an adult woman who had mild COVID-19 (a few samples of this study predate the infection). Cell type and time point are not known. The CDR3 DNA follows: TGTGCCAGCAGTTTAGAGGGGACATGGGGTCAGCCCCAGCATTTT. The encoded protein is CASSLEGTWGQPQHF.